This TCR beta chain was observed in a study of T cell repertoires in cytomegalovirus infection. About the study: It was the public TCR beta signatures that indicated both CMV infection and matching HLA type.

Regarding this clonotype: The antigen is not known.

TCRdb reanalysed the reads using MiXCR and keeps one entry per CDR3 protein. The data hold about 700,000 distinct CDR3 sequences, with around a third observed a single time. This CDR3 has 16 amino acids. CDR1 MNHNS and CDR2 SASEGT come from the germline V gene. V shed 5 bases, J shed 0 bases, and the junction held 5 bases outside the gene matches. General study points: Cumulative frequency (of public TCR beta family members) identified carriers of CMV plus the relevant HLA. What dominated the ex vivo response were HLA-C-restricted CMV-specific TCR beta clonotypes.

V is TRBV6-1 and J is TRBJ1-5; 9 nucleotides match TRBD1. The sequencing here drew on cultured PBMCs, taken from culture after CMV antigen stimulation. The TCR sequence derives from a human donor in good health (CMV status not recorded). Some clones in this sample may be carry-over from other donors' samples. The CDR3 DNA reads TGTGCCAGCAGTCCCTGGACAGGGGATAGCAATCAGCCCCAGCATTTT. Translation gives CASSPWTGDSNQPQHF.